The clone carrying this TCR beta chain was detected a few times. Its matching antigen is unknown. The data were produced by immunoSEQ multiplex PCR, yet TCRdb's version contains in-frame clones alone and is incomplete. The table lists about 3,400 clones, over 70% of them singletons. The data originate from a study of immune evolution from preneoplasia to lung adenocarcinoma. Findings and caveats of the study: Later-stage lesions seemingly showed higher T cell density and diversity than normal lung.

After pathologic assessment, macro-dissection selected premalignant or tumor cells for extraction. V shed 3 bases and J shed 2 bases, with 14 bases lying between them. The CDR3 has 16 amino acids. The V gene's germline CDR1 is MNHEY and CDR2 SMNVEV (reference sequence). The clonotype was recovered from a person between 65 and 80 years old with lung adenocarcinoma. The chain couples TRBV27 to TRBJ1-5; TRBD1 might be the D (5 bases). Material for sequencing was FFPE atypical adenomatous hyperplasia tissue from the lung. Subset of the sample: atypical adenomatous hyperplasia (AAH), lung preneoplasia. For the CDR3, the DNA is TGTGCCAGCAGTTTTCAATCGGGGGTAGGCAATCAGCCCCAGCATTTT. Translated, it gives CASSFQSGVGNQPQHF.